This paragraph reports one TCR beta chain. The data are from a study of blood T cell repertoires in COVID-19. For the study at large: From T cells, B-cell-depleted T cells, or PBMCs came the material, which was cDNA or gDNA.

Those enrolled in Seattle joined during active infection and were followed longitudinally afterward. Original data processing: Cell counts per sample came from amplifying reference gene primers. Sequencing was performed with immunoSEQ multiplex PCR; in TCRdb, only in-frame clones are kept and a portion is missing. The DNA was the basis for D and trimming; V, J and clone size are from that table. The table lists approximately 58,000 clones, about 81% of them singletons, with 25% to 35% in the top ten. The specimen was peripheral blood. The sequence was collected from a man between 60 and 75 years old with COVID-19, enrolled during active disease.

CDR3: CASSQDKRTGSFGYTF. In nucleotides, the CDR3 is TGTGCCAGCAGCCAAGACAAGCGGACAGGGTCTTTTGGCTACACCTTC. The chain couples TRBV4-2 to TRBJ1-2, with 8 bases lining up with TRBD1. Germline CDR1 reads LGHNA; CDR2 reads YNFKEQ. V shed 0 bases and J 7 bases; nucleotides not matched to a gene: 10. This CDR3 spans 16 amino acids.